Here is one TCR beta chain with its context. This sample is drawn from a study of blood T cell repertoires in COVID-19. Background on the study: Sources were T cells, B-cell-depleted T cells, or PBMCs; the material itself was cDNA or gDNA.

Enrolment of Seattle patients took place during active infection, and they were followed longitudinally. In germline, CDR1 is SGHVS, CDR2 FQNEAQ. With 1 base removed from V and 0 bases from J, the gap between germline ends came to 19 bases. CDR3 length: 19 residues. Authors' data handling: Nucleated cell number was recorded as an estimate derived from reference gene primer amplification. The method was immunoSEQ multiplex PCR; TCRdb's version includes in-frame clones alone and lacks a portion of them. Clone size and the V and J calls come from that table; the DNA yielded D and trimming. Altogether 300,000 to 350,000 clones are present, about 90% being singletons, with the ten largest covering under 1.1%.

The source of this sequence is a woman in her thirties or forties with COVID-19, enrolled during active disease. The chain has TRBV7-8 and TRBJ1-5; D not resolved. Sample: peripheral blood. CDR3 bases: TGTGCCAGCAGCTTAGGGATGTCAGCAGGAGGCTATAGCAATCAGCCCCAGCATTTT. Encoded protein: CASSLGMSAGGYSNQPQHF.